This T cell receptor (beta chain) is drawn from a study of cytomegalovirus exposure and HLA in healthy donors. As for the study in general: The same platform as the approximately 700 first-cohort repertoires was used for the 95 to 150 validation repertoires, a later analysis reported. General observations from the study: Rarity characterized most TCR sequences, yet some public TCRs appeared in many donors.

Germline CDR1 is SGHVS and CDR2 is FNYEAQ. CDR3 length equals 14 residues. With V trimmed by 3 bases and J by 7 bases, 4 bases remained unmatched. This clone showed up just once. Its specificity is unknown. Libraries were prepared by immunoSEQ multiplex PCR; TCRdb keeps only in-frame clonotypes and omits some of them. This sample has 110,000 to 150,000 clones, with around 93% found just once. The clonotype originates from a man aged 18 to 29 in good health and CMV-seropositive. The sample was PBMCs. The V gene is TRBV7-6, the J gene TRBJ2-1, with 9 bases identical to TRBD2. The CDR3 reads CASSFSGGWNEQFF. Here the CDR3 DNA reads TGTGCCAGCAGCTTTAGCGGGGGCTGGAATGAGCAGTTCTTC.